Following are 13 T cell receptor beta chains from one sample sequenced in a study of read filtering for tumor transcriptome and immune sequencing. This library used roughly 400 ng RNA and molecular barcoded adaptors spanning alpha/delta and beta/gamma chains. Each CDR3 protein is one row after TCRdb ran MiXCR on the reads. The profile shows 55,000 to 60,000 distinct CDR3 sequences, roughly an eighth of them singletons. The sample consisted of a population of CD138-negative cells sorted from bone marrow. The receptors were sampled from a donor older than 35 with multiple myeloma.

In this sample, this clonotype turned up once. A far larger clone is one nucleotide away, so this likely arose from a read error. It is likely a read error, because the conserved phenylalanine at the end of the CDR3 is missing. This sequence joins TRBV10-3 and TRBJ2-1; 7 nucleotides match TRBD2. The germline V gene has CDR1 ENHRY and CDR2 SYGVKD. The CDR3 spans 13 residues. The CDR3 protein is CASGVSTYNEQFL. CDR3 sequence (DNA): TGCGCCAGCGGGGTGTCAACTTACAATGAGCAGTTCCTC.

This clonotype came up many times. The CDR3 DNA sequence: TGTGCCAGCAGCTTGGCGAGTAGCAATCAGCCCCAGCATTTT. Translated, it gives CASSLASSNQPQHF. The chain has TRBV12-3 or TRBV12-4 and TRBJ1-5, with D uncertain. The CDR3 has 14 amino acids. V gave up 6 bases and J gave up 0 bases, with 9 bases separating them.

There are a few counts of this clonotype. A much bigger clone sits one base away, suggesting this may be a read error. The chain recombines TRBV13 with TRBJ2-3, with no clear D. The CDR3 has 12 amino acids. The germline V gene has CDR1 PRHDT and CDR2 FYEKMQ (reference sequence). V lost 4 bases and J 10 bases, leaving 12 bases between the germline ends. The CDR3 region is CASSYWGFPQYF. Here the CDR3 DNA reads TGTGCCAGCAGCTACTGGGGTTTTCCGCAGTATTTT.

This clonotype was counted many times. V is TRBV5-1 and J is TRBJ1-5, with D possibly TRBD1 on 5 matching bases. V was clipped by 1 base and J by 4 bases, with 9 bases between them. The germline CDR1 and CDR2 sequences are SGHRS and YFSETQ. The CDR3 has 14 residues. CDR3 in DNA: TGCGCCAGCAGCTTGATGGGGGGGAATCAGCCCCAGCATTTT. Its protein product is CASSLMGGNQPQHF.

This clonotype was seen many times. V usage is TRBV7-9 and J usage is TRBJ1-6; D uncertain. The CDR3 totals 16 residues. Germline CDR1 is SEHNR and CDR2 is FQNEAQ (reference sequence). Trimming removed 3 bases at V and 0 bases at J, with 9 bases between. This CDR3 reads CASSFHYNSYNSPLHF. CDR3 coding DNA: TGTGCCAGCAGCTTCCATTACAACTCCTATAATTCACCCCTCCACTTT.

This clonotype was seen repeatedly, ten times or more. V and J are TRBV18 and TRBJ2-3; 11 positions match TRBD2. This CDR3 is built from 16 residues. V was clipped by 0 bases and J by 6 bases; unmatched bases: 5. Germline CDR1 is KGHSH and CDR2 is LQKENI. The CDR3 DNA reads TGTGCCAGCTCACCACCCGCTAGCGGGGGGTCGGATACGCAGTATTTT. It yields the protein CASSPPASGGSDTQYF.

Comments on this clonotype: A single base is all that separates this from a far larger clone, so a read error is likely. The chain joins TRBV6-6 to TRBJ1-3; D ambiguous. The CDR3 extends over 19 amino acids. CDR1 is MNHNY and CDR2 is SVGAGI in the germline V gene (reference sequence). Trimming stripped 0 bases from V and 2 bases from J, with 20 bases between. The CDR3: CASSYSALEDAGPGNTIYF. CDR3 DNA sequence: TGTGCCAGCAGTTACTCGGCCCTAGAGGACGCGGGCCCTGGAAACACCATATATTTT.

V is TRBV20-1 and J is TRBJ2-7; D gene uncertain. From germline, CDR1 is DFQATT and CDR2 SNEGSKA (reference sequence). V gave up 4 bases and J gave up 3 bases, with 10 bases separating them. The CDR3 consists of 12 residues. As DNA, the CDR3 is TGCAGTGCTAATTTCGGCGGCTACGAGCAGTACTTC. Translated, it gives CSANFGGYEQYF.

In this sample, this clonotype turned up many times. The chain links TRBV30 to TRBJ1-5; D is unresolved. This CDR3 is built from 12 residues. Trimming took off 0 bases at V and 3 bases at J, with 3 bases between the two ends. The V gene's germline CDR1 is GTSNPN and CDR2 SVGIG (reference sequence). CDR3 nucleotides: TGTGCCTGGAGTGTACCCAATCAGCCCCAGCATTTT. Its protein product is CAWSVPNQPQHF. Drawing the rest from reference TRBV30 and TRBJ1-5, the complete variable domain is SQTIHQWPATLVQPVGSPLSLECTVEGTSNPNLYWYRQAAGRGLQLLFYSVGIGQISSEVPQNLSASRPQDRQFILSSKKLLLSDSGFYLCAWSVPNQPQHFGDGTRLSIL.

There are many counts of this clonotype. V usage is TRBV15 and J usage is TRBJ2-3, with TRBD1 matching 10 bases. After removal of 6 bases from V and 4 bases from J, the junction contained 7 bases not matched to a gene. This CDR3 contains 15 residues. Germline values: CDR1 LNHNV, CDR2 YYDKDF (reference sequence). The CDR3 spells CATRSTGTGADTQYF. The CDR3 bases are TGTGCCACCAGGTCGACCGGGACAGGGGCAGATACGCAGTATTTT. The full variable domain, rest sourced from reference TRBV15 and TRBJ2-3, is DAMVIQNPRYQVTQFGKPVTLSCSQTLNHNVMYWYQQKSSQAPKLLFHYYDKDFNNEADTPDNFQSRRPNTSFCFLDIRSPGLGDTAMYLCATRSTGTGADTQYFGPGTRLTVL.

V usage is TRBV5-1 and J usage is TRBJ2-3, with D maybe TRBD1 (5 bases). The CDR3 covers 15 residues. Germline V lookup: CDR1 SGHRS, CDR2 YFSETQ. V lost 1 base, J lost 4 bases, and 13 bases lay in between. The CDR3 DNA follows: TGCGCCAGCAGCTTGTCAGGGCACTTGGCAGATACGCAGTATTTT. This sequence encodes CASSLSGHLADTQYF.

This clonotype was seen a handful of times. The CDR3 spells CAWKGGQETQYF. For the CDR3, the DNA is TGTGCCTGGAAGGGCGGGCAAGAGACCCAGTACTTC. The rearrangement uses TRBV30 and TRBJ2-5; D perhaps matches TRBD2 (5 bases). V shed 4 bases and J shed 2 bases, with 8 bases lying between them. Germline CDR1 is GTSNPN and CDR2 is SVGIG (reference sequence). The CDR3 sequence is 12 residues long. Full variable domain (outside the CDR3, taken from reference TRBV30 and TRBJ2-5): SQTIHQWPATLVQPVGSPLSLECTVEGTSNPNLYWYRQAAGRGLQLLFYSVGIGQISSEVPQNLSASRPQDRQFILSSKKLLLSDSGFYLCAWKGGQETQYFGPGTRLLVL.

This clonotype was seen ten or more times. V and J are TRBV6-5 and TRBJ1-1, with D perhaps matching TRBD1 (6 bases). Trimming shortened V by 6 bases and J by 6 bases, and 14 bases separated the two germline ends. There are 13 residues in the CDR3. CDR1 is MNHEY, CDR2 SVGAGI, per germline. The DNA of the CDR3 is TGTGCCAGCAGACCGACAGGCGGAGCTGAAGCTTTCTTT. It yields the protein CASRPTGGAEAFF.